Following are 16 T cell receptor beta chains from one sample sequenced in a study of beta chain features in type 1 diabetes (dated by TCRdb to the late 2010s). The research as a whole found: In all four CD4+ subsets, TCRB CDR3 length was moderately but significantly shorter in type 1 diabetes patients.

Library prep was done by the immunoSEQ multiplex PCR assay. The High Capacity cDNA Reverse Transcription Kit was used to reverse transcribe all of the isolated RNA, meaning that expressed TCRB transcripts were what got sequenced. The table comes from immuneACCESS by way of TCRdb, which keeps in-frame sequences with V and J called. Part of the clones is missing from these tables; in studies checked, under half for an unresolved V gene and the rest for unknown reasons. In this sample the table shows about 390,000 clones, around 9.6% of which occur a single time. Roughly 0.6% of the sample is taken by the ten largest. No antigen is known for these receptors. The sample taken for sequencing was central memory CD4+ T cells from blood. These receptors were collected from a man in his thirties or forties with type 1 diabetes.

This clone was counted between two and nine times. This sequence joins TRBV7-2 and TRBJ2-1; no clear D. V gave up 0 bases and J gave up 9 bases, with 15 bases separating them. This CDR3 is 15 amino acids long. CDR1 and CDR2 (germline): SGHTA, FQGNSA. For the CDR3, the DNA is TGTGCCAGCAGCTTAGCGCGAAGCTACCAGGTTGAGCAGTTCTTC. It encodes CASSLARSYQVEQFF.

This chain links TRBV18 with TRBJ1-5; D is unresolved. Germline V lookup: CDR1 KGHSH, CDR2 LQKENI. Trimming left V 4 bases short and J 4 bases short, with 17 bases between. There are 16 residues in the CDR3. The CDR3 DNA reads TGTGCCAGCTCACAAAAAGAGCCGGGTTATAATCAGCCCCAGCATTTT. It codes for CASSQKEPGYNQPQHF.

This clone occurred a few times. The chain combines TRBV7-9 with TRBJ2-2; 11 bases match TRBD2. With V trimmed by 3 bases and J by 4 bases, 10 bases remained unmatched. The germline gives CDR1 SEHNR, CDR2 FQNEAQ (reference sequence). CDR3 length equals 18 residues. Here the CDR3 DNA reads TGTGCCAGCAGCTTGCCCTTTCGACTAGCGGGATTCACCGGGGAGCTGTTTTTT. Its translation: CASSLPFRLAGFTGELFF.

V is TRBV7-2 and J is TRBJ1-1; 7 bases are a match to TRBD1. Germline-derived CDR1 and CDR2 are SGHTA and FQGNSA. Germline trimming cut 5 bases from V and 3 bases from J; bases unmatched to any gene: 6. The CDR3 loop spans 14 amino acids. DNA for the CDR3: TGTGCCAGCAGCATCCAGGACAGGTACACTGAAGCTTTCTTT. Its protein product is CASSIQDRYTEAFF.

The chain employs TRBV2 and TRBJ2-7; 9 nucleotides line up with TRBD2. The length of the CDR3 is 13 residues. J gave up 3 bases and V 3 bases, and 0 bases lay outside the gene matches. CDR1 and CDR2 from the germline V gene are SNHLY and FYNNEI. CDR3 bases: TGTGCCAGCAGTGATAGCGGGGGCTACGAGCAGTACTTC. Translated: CASSDSGGYEQYF.

This clone came up a few times. The rearrangement links TRBV28 to TRBJ2-1; 12 nucleotides agree with TRBD2. The germline CDR1 and CDR2 sequences are MDHEN and SYDVKM. The CDR3 length is 15 residues. Trimming took 3 bases from V and 8 from J; bases not matched to a gene: 5. The CDR3 region has the DNA TGTGCCAGCAGTTTGACTAGCGGGAGTATTGATGAGCAGTTCTTC. Translated: CASSLTSGSIDEQFF.

The J gene is TRBJ1-2, the V gene TRBV7-9; possibly TRBD1 for D (5 bases). Trimming took 1 base from V and 1 from J, leaving 7 bases between them. The CDR3 length is 14 residues. Germline V gene data show CDR1 as SEHNR and CDR2 as FQNEAQ (reference sequence). CDR3: CASSLGQLNYGYTF. The CDR3 nucleotides read TGTGCCAGCAGCTTAGGACAGCTTAACTATGGCTACACCTTC.

This clone has more than one count but fewer than ten. The gene calls are TRBV7-9 and TRBJ2-4; D is undetermined. CDR3 length: 13 residues. CDR1 is SEHNR and CDR2 is FQNEAQ in the germline V gene (reference sequence). V lost 0 bases, J lost 5 bases, and 5 bases lay in between. CDR3 region: CASSLAGENIQYF. CDR3 DNA sequence: TGTGCCAGCAGCTTAGCGGGTGAAAACATTCAGTACTTC.

This clone was counted many times. This rearrangement joins TRBV18 to TRBJ2-6; no firm D call. The CDR3 is 16 amino acids. The germline V gene encodes CDR1 KGHSH and CDR2 LQKENI. Trimming took off 3 bases at V and 4 bases at J, with 13 bases between the two ends. The CDR3 here is CASSPWTGSGANVLTF. The DNA of the CDR3 is TGTGCCAGCTCACCCTGGACGGGCTCCGGGGCCAACGTCCTGACTTTC. The full variable domain, its missing parts supplied by reference TRBV18 and TRBJ2-6, is NAGVMQNPRHLVRRRGQEARLRCSPMKGHSHVYWYRQLPEEGLKFMVYLQKENIIDESGMPKERFSAEFPKEGPSILRIQQVVRGDSAAYFCASSPWTGSGANVLTFGAGSRLTVL.

This clone was detected many times. V is TRBV7-8 and J is TRBJ1-2; D unclear. V shed 2 bases and J shed 6 bases, with 7 bases lying between them. The CDR3 length is 12 residues. Germline CDR1 reads SGHVS; CDR2 reads FQNEAQ. CDR3 in DNA: TGTGCCAGCAGCTTAACATCTGATGGCTACACCTTC. It yields the protein CASSLTSDGYTF.

This sequence joins TRBV11-3 and TRBJ2-5, with a tentative D call TRBD1 (5 bases). Trimming took off 4 bases at V and 1 base at J, with 13 bases between the two ends. The CDR3 runs 15 residues. Germline assignment: CDR1 SGHNT and CDR2 YENEEA. The CDR3 sequence is CASSSQRQSQETQYF. The DNA of the CDR3 is TGTGCCAGCAGCTCCCAGCGACAGTCCCAAGAGACCCAGTACTTC.

The chain recombines TRBV27 with TRBJ1-4; no firm D call. The CDR3 consists of 14 residues. Trimming removed 5 bases from V and 2 bases from J, with 9 bases in between. Germline CDR1 is MNHEY and CDR2 is SMNVEV (reference sequence). CDR3 loop: CASSVGRTNEKLFF. CDR3 DNA sequence: TGTGCCAGCAGTGTCGGACGGACTAATGAAAAACTGTTTTTT.

This rearrangement joins TRBV5-1 to TRBJ1-1; D is possibly TRBD1 (5 bases). The CDR3 covers 17 residues. Trimming took off 1 base at V and 0 bases at J, with 16 bases between the two ends. CDR1 is SGHRS and CDR2 is YFSETQ in the germline V gene. The CDR3 sequence is CASSLRGRIVMNTEAFF. The CDR3 DNA reads as TGCGCCAGCAGCTTGAGGGGCCGGATTGTCATGAACACTGAAGCTTTCTTT.

The table lists this clone with many counts. The CDR3 region is CASSPSTQGANTQYF. For the CDR3, the DNA is TGTGCCAGCTCACCGTCGACACAGGGGGCGAATACGCAGTATTTT. The rearrangement uses TRBV18 and TRBJ2-3; 9 bases line up with TRBD1. The V gene's germline CDR1 is KGHSH and CDR2 LQKENI. V lost 3 bases, J lost 7 bases, and 8 bases stayed unmatched. The CDR3 loop spans 15 amino acids.

A few counts support this clone. The chain links TRBV6-5 to TRBJ1-2; D might be TRBD1 (5 bases). Per the germline V gene, CDR1 is MNHEY and CDR2 is SVGAGI. The length of the CDR3 is 16 residues. V lost 4 bases and J 7 bases, leaving 22 bases between the germline ends. The CDR3 reads CASSSLQGLNLRGYTF. The CDR3 DNA follows: TGTGCCAGCAGTTCTCTCCAGGGACTGAACCTGCGTGGCTACACCTTC.

The chain recombines TRBV6-1 with TRBJ1-1; a weak D match, TRBD1 (5 bases). This CDR3 contains 12 residues. The germline CDR1 and CDR2 sequences are MNHNS and SASEGT. Trimming shortened V by 10 bases and J by 0 bases, and 9 bases separated the two germline ends. The CDR3 DNA reads as TGTGCCATACAGGAAATGAACACTGAAGCTTTCTTT. This gives the protein CAIQEMNTEAFF.